This T cell receptor (beta chain) is drawn from a study of beta chain features in type 1 diabetes. In the study overall: About 98,000,000 sorted cells were examined across all samples.

Germline V gene data show CDR1 as SGHAT and CDR2 as FQNNGV. CDR3 length: 16 amino acids. J gave up 1 base and V 4 bases, and 8 bases lay outside the gene matches. Isolated RNA was reverse transcribed in full, so expressed TCRB transcripts were sequenced. Libraries were prepared by immunoSEQ multiplex PCR; TCRdb keeps only in-frame clonotypes and omits some of them. The sample comprises just over 600,000 clones, around 15% of which are singletons, and more than 0.08% rests with the top ten. Whole-study results and caveats: In every one of the four CD4+ subsets, TCRB CDR3s were moderately but significantly shorter in Type 1 diabetes patients.

A note on this clone: The target antigen is unknown.

This clonotype originated in a man aged 18-30 years in good health. What was sequenced was naive CD4+ T cells from blood. This chain links TRBV11-2 with TRBJ2-7; the match to TRBD1 covers 9 bases. The CDR3 DNA follows: TGTGCCAGCAGCTCCGGGACAGGGTACTTTTCCTACGAGCAGTACTTC. Residues: CASSSGTGYFSYEQYF.